This T cell receptor beta chain appears in the sequencing data of a study of identical twins. TCRdb reprocessed the 5' RACE reads via MiXCR and lists one record per CDR3 protein. This sample has roughly 720,000 distinct CDR3 sequences, with around a sixth found just once. The table lists this clonotype with many counts. These sequences were also reported in another study, on T cells expressing NK-cell markers. This second study says: Sorted CD3+CD56+NKG2C+, CD3+CD56+NKG2C- and CD3+CD56-NKG2C+ T-cell subsets were beta-chain profiled.

This sequence was found in a woman in her late teens or twenties in good health. The sequenced sample consisted of PBMCs.

CDR3 protein: CSARVTGAWYEQYF. The CDR3, as DNA: TGCAGTGCTAGAGTAACAGGGGCTTGGTACGAGCAGTACTTC. The J gene is TRBJ2-7, the V gene TRBV20-1; 7 positions match TRBD1. After removal of 1 base from V and 4 bases from J, the junction contained 7 bases not matched to a gene. The CDR3 runs to 14 residues. Germline V gene sequence: CDR1 DFQATT, CDR2 SNEGSKA (reference sequence).